These T cell receptor beta chains were read from a single sample in a study of cytomegalovirus exposure and HLA in healthy donors. Sequencing was performed with immunoSEQ multiplex PCR; in TCRdb, only in-frame clones are kept and a portion is missing. The top ten hold 7.5% to 9.5% of the sample, which has 98,000 or so clones, around three quarters seen once. The sequenced material came from PBMCs. The receptors originated from a human donor in good health. The CDR3 runs from the conserved cysteine through the conserved F or W. D genes are given only for firm matches. The size of a clone is reported for some rows only, either as once, few or many, or as a class for expanded clones.

j_call: TRBJ2-3; d_call: TRBD2; clone_size: .; v_call: TRBV5-1; cdr3_aa: CAVKRGGPIDTQYF; cdr3_nt: TGCGCCGTAAAACGCGGGGGGCCCATCGATACGCAGTATTTT
j_call: TRBJ2-3; d_call: TRBD1; clone_size: .; v_call: TRBV5-4; cdr3_aa: CASSYRGQVRDTQYF; cdr3_nt: TGTGCCAGCAGCTACCGAGGACAGGTTAGGGATACGCAGTATTTT
j_call: TRBJ1-5; d_call: .; clone_size: .; v_call: TRBV7-9; cdr3_aa: CSSSFALHYSNQPQHF; cdr3_nt: TGTTCCAGCAGCTTCGCACTCCATTATAGCAATCAGCCCCAGCATTTT
j_call: TRBJ2-3; d_call: .; clone_size: once; v_call: TRBV25-1; cdr3_aa: CASSPPGTGTDTQYF; cdr3_nt: TGTGCCAGCAGCCCCCCGGGAACGGGTACAGATACGCAGTATTTT
j_call: TRBJ2-6; d_call: TRBD1; clone_size: few; v_call: TRBV27; cdr3_aa: CASSLIAGGVSGANVLTF; cdr3_nt: TGTGCCAGCAGTTTAATTGCAGGGGGAGTGTCTGGGGCCAACGTCCTGACTTTC
j_call: TRBJ2-6; d_call: .; clone_size: few; v_call: TRBV29-1; cdr3_aa: CSVLGDGANVLTF; cdr3_nt: TGCAGCGTTCTCGGGGATGGGGCCAACGTCCTGACTTTC
j_call: TRBJ1-6; d_call: TRBD1; clone_size: .; v_call: TRBV27; cdr3_aa: CASSRRDRAGSPLHF; cdr3_nt: TGTGCCAGCAGTCGCCGGGACAGAGCAGGGTCACCCCTCCACTTT
j_call: TRBJ2-7; d_call: .; clone_size: .; v_call: TRBV27; cdr3_aa: CASSLKPRGAWYEQYF; cdr3_nt: TGTGCCAGCAGTTTAAAGCCCCGGGGGGCTTGGTACGAGCAGTACTTC
j_call: TRBJ2-7; d_call: .; clone_size: once; v_call: TRBV21-1; cdr3_aa: CASSKGTGGYYEQYF; cdr3_nt: TGTGCCAGCAGCAAAGGGACAGGGGGATACTACGAGCAGTACTTC
j_call: TRBJ2-5; d_call: .; clone_size: .; v_call: TRBV18; cdr3_aa: CASSRSGIAGRMQETQYF; cdr3_nt: TGTGCCAGCTCACGGTCGGGAATTGCGGGGAGGATGCAAGAGACCCAGTACTTC
j_call: TRBJ2-7; d_call: TRBD1; clone_size: .; v_call: TRBV5-1; cdr3_aa: CASSFLWDSYEQYF; cdr3_nt: TGCGCCAGCAGCTTTCTATGGGACAGCTACGAGCAGTACTTC
j_call: TRBJ2-2; d_call: .; clone_size: .; v_call: TRBV19; cdr3_aa: CASRGDLGELFF; cdr3_nt: TGTGCCAGTAGAGGGGATCTCGGGGAGCTGTTTTTT
j_call: TRBJ1-2; d_call: .; clone_size: .; v_call: TRBV30; cdr3_aa: CAWSSGVGYGYTF; cdr3_nt: TGTGCCTGGAGCTCAGGGGTTGGCTATGGCTACACCTTC
j_call: TRBJ2-7; d_call: .; clone_size: once; v_call: TRBV4-3; cdr3_aa: CASSQESARSYEQYF; cdr3_nt: TGCGCCAGCAGCCAAGAGTCGGCTAGAAGCTACGAGCAGTACTTC
j_call: TRBJ2-5; d_call: TRBD2; clone_size: .; v_call: TRBV10-2; cdr3_aa: CASSLAGGVETQYF; cdr3_nt: TGCGCCAGCAGTCTAGCGGGAGGCGTAGAGACCCAGTACTTC
j_call: TRBJ2-1; d_call: TRBD2; clone_size: .; v_call: TRBV29-1; cdr3_aa: CSVFKGLAGGQEDQTSYNEQFF; cdr3_nt: TGCAGCGTTTTTAAGGGACTAGCGGGAGGGCAAGAAGACCAAACAAGTTACAATGAGCAGTTCTTC
j_call: TRBJ1-1; d_call: .; clone_size: once; v_call: TRBV15; cdr3_aa: CATSRDGRTNTEAFF; cdr3_nt: TGTGCCACCAGCAGAGATGGGAGGACGAACACTGAAGCTTTCTTT
j_call: TRBJ1-5; d_call: TRBD1; clone_size: .; v_call: TRBV19; cdr3_aa: CASTSWTGVNQPQHF; cdr3_nt: TGTGCCAGTACCTCTTGGACAGGGGTCAATCAGCCCCAGCATTTT
j_call: TRBJ1-2; d_call: .; clone_size: .; v_call: TRBV6-5; cdr3_aa: CASSSGYSRGYTF; cdr3_nt: TGTGCCAGCAGTTCGGGGTATTCGCGGGGCTACACCTTC
j_call: TRBJ2-7; d_call: .; clone_size: .; v_call: TRBV4-1; cdr3_aa: CASSQSGNYEQYF; cdr3_nt: TGCGCCAGCAGCCAGTCGGGAAACTACGAGCAGTACTTC
j_call: TRBJ2-3; d_call: .; clone_size: .; v_call: TRBV5-1; cdr3_aa: CASSLVAGPDTQYF; cdr3_nt: TGCGCCAGCAGCTTGGTGGCGGGCCCAGATACGCAGTATTTT
j_call: TRBJ2-7; d_call: .; clone_size: few; v_call: TRBV5-1; cdr3_aa: CASNLGSVAYEQYF; cdr3_nt: TGCGCCAGCAACTTGGGTAGCGTAGCCTACGAGCAGTACTTC
j_call: TRBJ1-1; d_call: .; clone_size: few; v_call: TRBV19; cdr3_aa: CASSIPAGEAFF; cdr3_nt: TGTGCCAGTAGTATCCCGGCGGGGGAAGCTTTCTTT
j_call: TRBJ1-1; d_call: TRBD1; clone_size: .; v_call: TRBV14; cdr3_aa: CASSHRGRNTEAFF; cdr3_nt: TGTGCCAGCAGTCACAGGGGAAGGAACACTGAAGCTTTCTTT
j_call: TRBJ1-2; d_call: TRBD1; clone_size: .; v_call: TRBV2; cdr3_aa: CASSDDRGLYGYTF; cdr3_nt: TGTGCCAGCAGTGACGACAGGGGGCTTTATGGCTACACCTTC
j_call: TRBJ1-6; d_call: .; clone_size: once; v_call: TRBV7-9; cdr3_aa: CASSQKTGLRNSPLHF; cdr3_nt: TGTGCCAGCAGCCAGAAGACAGGACTGCGTAATTCACCCCTCCACTTT
j_call: TRBJ2-7; d_call: TRBD1; clone_size: .; v_call: TRBV5-1; cdr3_aa: CASSLGDRVSYEQYF; cdr3_nt: TGCGCCAGCAGCTTAGGGGACAGAGTTTCCTACGAGCAGTACTTC
j_call: TRBJ1-1; d_call: TRBD1; clone_size: .; v_call: TRBV29-1; cdr3_aa: CSVGGDRGGSTEAFF; cdr3_nt: TGCAGCGTTGGCGGGGACAGGGGAGGAAGCACTGAAGCTTTCTTT
j_call: TRBJ1-6; d_call: .; clone_size: .; v_call: TRBV5-4; cdr3_aa: CASSLVGVAAPPLHF; cdr3_nt: TGTGCCAGCAGCTTGGTCGGGGTTGCCGCTCCACCCCTCCACTTT
j_call: TRBJ2-5; d_call: TRBD1; clone_size: .; v_call: TRBV6-5; cdr3_aa: CASSYSGQGSRETQYF; cdr3_nt: TGTGCCAGCAGTTACTCGGGACAGGGATCCCGGGAGACCCAGTACTTC
j_call: TRBJ1-3; d_call: TRBD1; clone_size: few; v_call: TRBV2; cdr3_aa: CASVLNQGASSGNTIYF; cdr3_nt: TGTGCCAGCGTCCTCAACCAGGGGGCGTCCTCTGGAAACACCATATATTTT
j_call: TRBJ2-7; d_call: TRBD1; clone_size: .; v_call: TRBV10-3; cdr3_aa: CAITPGQGSYEQYF; cdr3_nt: TGTGCCATCACCCCGGGACAGGGCAGCTACGAGCAGTACTTC
j_call: TRBJ2-7; d_call: TRBD2; clone_size: .; v_call: TRBV5-4; cdr3_aa: CASSPSSGGYEQYF; cdr3_nt: TGTGCCAGCAGCCCCAGTAGCGGGGGCTACGAGCAGTACTTC
j_call: TRBJ2-3; d_call: .; clone_size: .; v_call: TRBV13; cdr3_aa: CASSLRVASTDTQYF; cdr3_nt: TGTGCCAGCAGCCTCCGGGTAGCCAGCACAGATACGCAGTATTTT
j_call: TRBJ1-1; d_call: TRBD1; clone_size: few; v_call: TRBV2; cdr3_aa: CASSEAGQGRGTEAFF; cdr3_nt: TGTGCCAGCAGTGAGGCGGGACAGGGACGAGGGACTGAAGCTTTCTTT
j_call: TRBJ2-7; d_call: TRBD1; clone_size: few; v_call: TRBV6-5; cdr3_aa: CASSTLDRLYEQYF; cdr3_nt: TGTGCCAGCAGTACTTTGGACAGGCTCTACGAGCAGTACTTC
j_call: TRBJ2-5; d_call: .; clone_size: .; v_call: TRBV12-2; cdr3_aa: CASRCLADTQETQYF; cdr3_nt: TGTGCAAGTCGCTGTCTAGCGGACACCCAAGAGACCCAGTACTTC
j_call: TRBJ1-1; d_call: TRBD1; clone_size: .; v_call: TRBV7-2; cdr3_aa: CASSPRQGGTEAFF; cdr3_nt: TGTGCCAGCAGTCCCAGACAGGGCGGGACTGAAGCTTTCTTT
j_call: TRBJ1-5; d_call: TRBD1; clone_size: .; v_call: TRBV19; cdr3_aa: CASSMGQGGQPQHF; cdr3_nt: TGTGCCAGTAGTATGGGGCAGGGGGGCCAGCCCCAGCATTTT
j_call: TRBJ2-7; d_call: .; clone_size: .; v_call: TRBV7-2; cdr3_aa: CASSLKQAYEQYF; cdr3_nt: TGTGCCAGCAGCTTGAAACAGGCTTACGAGCAGTACTTC
j_call: TRBJ1-3; d_call: TRBD1; clone_size: .; v_call: TRBV7-2; cdr3_aa: CASSLGRTGLGIAGNTIYF; cdr3_nt: TGTGCCAGCAGCTTAGGAAGGACAGGGCTGGGGATCGCTGGAAACACCATATATTTT
j_call: TRBJ1-1; d_call: .; clone_size: .; v_call: TRBV30; cdr3_aa: CAWGRRAGTEAFF; cdr3_nt: TGTGCCTGGGGTAGAAGGGCGGGCACTGAAGCTTTCTTT
j_call: TRBJ2-3; d_call: .; clone_size: .; v_call: TRBV9; cdr3_aa: CASSVKAGSTDTQYF; cdr3_nt: TGTGCCAGCAGCGTAAAGGCAGGGTCAACAGATACGCAGTATTTT
j_call: TRBJ2-7; d_call: .; clone_size: few; v_call: TRBV25-1; cdr3_aa: CASRRKNSYEQYF; cdr3_nt: TGTGCCAGCAGGCGGAAAAACTCCTACGAGCAGTACTTC
j_call: TRBJ1-2; d_call: .; clone_size: .; v_call: TRBV7-8; cdr3_aa: CASSLGAGFGYTF; cdr3_nt: TGTGCCAGCAGCTTAGGTGCAGGGTTTGGCTACACCTTC
j_call: TRBJ1-6; d_call: TRBD1; clone_size: once; v_call: TRBV18; cdr3_aa: CASSLSGTDYSPLHF; cdr3_nt: TGTGCCAGCTCACTTTCTGGGACAGACTATTCACCCCTCCACTTT
j_call: TRBJ2-5; d_call: .; clone_size: .; v_call: TRBV9; cdr3_aa: CASSVEGGGGWETQYF; cdr3_nt: TGTGCCAGCAGCGTAGAGGGGGGGGGAGGATGGGAGACCCAGTACTTC
j_call: TRBJ1-1; d_call: .; clone_size: .; v_call: TRBV7-8; cdr3_aa: CASSLGNRVAEAFF; cdr3_nt: TGTGCCAGCAGCTTAGGAAACAGGGTGGCTGAAGCTTTCTTT
j_call: TRBJ2-7; d_call: TRBD2; clone_size: .; v_call: TRBV6-1; cdr3_aa: CASRGGGSYEQYF; cdr3_nt: TGTGCCAGCCGGGGGGGCGGGTCCTACGAGCAGTACTTC
j_call: TRBJ1-5; d_call: .; clone_size: .; v_call: TRBV9; cdr3_aa: CASSFDGGQPQHF; cdr3_nt: TGTGCCAGCAGCTTCGACGGAGGACAGCCCCAGCATTTT